This T cell receptor beta chain derives from a study of post-analysis software for immune sequencing data (dated by TCRdb to about 2015). Background on the whole study: Disease courses on record covered relapsing-remitting, secondary progressive and progressive-relapsing multiple sclerosis, though some patients had no subtype annotation. Patient repertoires were compared against roughly 10 previously published healthy control repertoires from donors aged roughly 6 to 28 years. A subset of samples was prepared in parallel using single-end sample barcoding, then pooled and co-amplified after Illumina adapter ligation.

To demonstrate the VDJtools post-analysis software, TCR beta repertoires were profiled from the peripheral blood of about 14 young patients with multiple sclerosis. Multiple sclerosis patients were children and adolescents aged about 6 to 16 years. The germline ends are 17 bases apart after V is trimmed by 8 bases and J by 2 bases. The CDR3 runs 15 amino acids, cysteine and phenylalanine included. The retained sequence is limited to the CDR3, 45 bases, with the frame set at the first base. The CDR1 and CDR2 encoded by the germline V gene (reference sequence) are MNHNY and SVGAGI. Library method: PCR. Reads for this sample came from an Illumina HiSeq 2500. Unique molecular identifiers were incorporated into TCR beta cDNA libraries to reduce PCR and sequencing biases. Some 500,000 cDNA molecules were obtained per 1 to 10 million input T cells, so each molecule approximated one T cell. The same protocol used for the earlier healthy control dataset was applied to prepare and sequence the patient libraries. Samples belonging to the same batch were prepared together, multiplexed and sequenced on a shared HiSeq lane. The published analysis was carried out like this. Raw barcoded reads were processed with MIGEC, and single-read molecular identifier groups were discarded before consensus assembly and CDR3 extraction. VDJtools was used for post-analysis of the clonotype tables, with diversity normalized by down-sampling every dataset to the smallest sample size. In repertoire overlap clustering, CDR3 amino acid sequences, but not nucleotide sequences, were matched to correct batch-related cross-sample contamination. Using fastp trimming at Q25 and MiXCR clonotype assembly, TCRdb reanalyzed the public sequencing data and kept in-frame beta chains. Rows are combined by CDR3 protein, so each entry shows the most common genes and DNA. For this entry, the V and J calls and clone size follow TCRdb and not the study's own pipeline. For this sample there are roughly 700,000 distinct CDR3 sequences; 30% appear just once. Of the sample, 0.5% to 0.6% falls within the top ten clones.

On the study overall, not on this receptor specifically: Compared with controls, multiple sclerosis patients had significantly lower normalized Chao1 diversity, a finding suggesting substantial peripheral T-cell clonal expansion. Direct clustering with F measure revealed strong co-clustering of samples prepared in the same batch, which led to a batch-effect correction. A handful of TRBV segments, including TRBV5-6, TRBV5-1 and TRBV20-1, were significantly more frequent in patients than controls. The multiple sclerosis patient group was slightly younger than the control group.

This clonotype occurred a few times. Its antigen remains unidentified. No much larger clone exists at a distance of one base, and base qualities are not known. This TCR was sampled from a girl aged 5-17 years with multiple sclerosis. Sequenced input: blood. The sequence joins TRBV6-6 to TRBJ2-3; TRBD1 is a possible D gene, resting on 6 matching bases. Here the CDR3 is given as CASEGVWTSTDTQYF. The nucleotide sequence reads as follows: TGTGCCAGCGAGGGGGTGTGGACATCCACAGATACGCAGTATTTT.